Each of the 23 T cell receptor beta chains below was sequenced from the same sample in a study of T cell responses to AZD1222 COVID-19 vaccine. The table came from immunoSEQ multiplex PCR; TCRdb's copy has only in-frame clones and leaves some out. The table includes about 140,000 clones, 89% detected once. Sequences were derived from peripheral blood, sampled on day 0 of AZD1222 vaccination. The receptors were gathered from an adult in good health.

V and J are TRBV6-4 and TRBJ2-7; the match to TRBD1 covers 7 bases. This CDR3 comprises 13 residues. Germline V gene data show CDR1 as MRHNA and CDR2 as SNTAGT. V gave up 7 bases and J gave up 6 bases; unmatched junction bases: 9. In DNA form, the CDR3 reads TGTGCCAGCACTCCTAAGGGGGCGAGCGAGCAGTACTTC. This sequence encodes CASTPKGASEQYF.

This chain joins TRBV28 and TRBJ1-4; no clear D gene. In germline, CDR1 is MDHEN, CDR2 SYDVKM. The CDR3 is 16 amino acids. V shed 4 bases and J shed 3 bases, with 15 bases lying between them. CDR3 region: CASSSPASRANEKLFF. CDR3 sequence (DNA): TGTGCCAGCAGTTCCCCGGCATCGCGGGCTAATGAAAAACTGTTTTTT.

This clone was seen once. The V gene is TRBV6-2 or TRBV6-3, the J gene TRBJ1-4; the D gene is possibly TRBD1 (6 bases). The CDR3 is 15 amino acids. Germline V gene data show CDR1 as MNHEY and CDR2 as SVGEGT. V lost 4 bases and J lost 6, with 15 bases in between. The CDR3 is CASSSRDTAHEKLFF. CDR3 in DNA: TGTGCCAGCAGTTCCCGGGACACGGCCCATGAAAAACTGTTTTTT.

The chain recombines TRBV5-1 with TRBJ1-6, with 10 bases matching TRBD1. The junction had 7 bases not matched to a gene; V was cut back by 0 bases and J by 10 bases. The CDR3 totals 16 residues. From germline, CDR1 is SGHRS and CDR2 YFSETQ. The CDR3 loop is CASSLAPDRGASPLHF. The CDR3 bases are TGCGCCAGCAGCTTGGCCCCGGACAGGGGGGCCTCACCCCTCCACTTT.

This chain joins TRBV6-5 and TRBJ1-4; possibly TRBD1 for D (5 bases). Germline-derived CDR1 and CDR2 are MNHEY and SVGAGI. Trimming took 8 bases from V and 7 from J, leaving 17 bases between them. This CDR3 has 14 residues. CDR3 bases: TGTGCCAGCCAAGGGGCAGGGTCCGGTGAAAAACTGTTTTTT. Translated: CASQGAGSGEKLFF.

CDR3 sequence (DNA): TGTGCCAGCAGCCAAGCAGCGGGAATCGGGACTAGCGTTTACAATGAGCAGTTCTTC. Residues: CASSQAAGIGTSVYNEQFF. The chain uses TRBV14 and TRBJ2-1, with 10 bases fitting TRBD2. Per germline, CDR1 SGHDN and CDR2 FVKESK. The CDR3 is made up of 19 amino acids. V lost 1 base, J lost 4 bases, and 13 bases stayed unmatched.

The V gene is TRBV11-2, the J gene TRBJ2-6, with 11 nucleotides matching TRBD2. CDR3 length: 19 residues. The J segment lost 4 bases and the V segment lost 6 bases, leaving 14 bases of the junction unmatched. Germline V gene lookup returns CDR1 SGHAT and CDR2 FQNNGV. The CDR3 spells CASSLTSGISGSGANVLTF. The CDR3 nucleotides read TGTGCCAGCAGTCTGACTAGCGGGATTTCGGGGTCCGGGGCCAACGTCCTGACTTTC.

J is TRBJ1-6 and V is TRBV13; D might be TRBD1 (5 bases). This CDR3 comprises 17 residues. Germline V gene sequence: CDR1 PRHDT, CDR2 FYEKMQ (reference sequence). V was shortened by 1 base and J by 0 bases, with 10 bases between the two germline ends. The CDR3 DNA reads as TGTGCCAGCAGCTTAGTTTCGGGGGTCTCCTATAATTCACCCCTCCACTTT. Amino acid sequence: CASSLVSGVSYNSPLHF.

V gene TRBV9 combines with J gene TRBJ2-3; 10 nucleotides line up with TRBD1. Unmatched junction bases numbered 6, after V lost 4 bases and J lost 4 bases. CDR1 is SGDLS, CDR2 YYNGEE, per germline. CDR3 length: 15 residues. CDR3 bases: TGTGCCAGCAGCTCATCCGGGACAGGGGCAGATACGCAGTATTTT. Amino acid sequence: CASSSSGTGADTQYF. Full variable domain (missing parts from reference TRBV9 and TRBJ2-3): DSGVTQTPKHLITATGQRVTLRCSPRSGDLSVYWYQQSLDQGLQFLIQYYNGEERAKGNILERFSAQQFPDLHSELNLSSLELGDSALYFCASSSSGTGADTQYFGPGTRLTVL.

CDR3 bases: TGTGCCATCAGTCAGGACAGGGACGAGCAGTACTTC. This gives the protein CAISQDRDEQYF. The chain employs TRBV10-3 and TRBJ2-7; 8 bases line up with TRBD1. The ends lost 5 bases at V and 5 bases at J; junction bases unmatched: 2. Germline values: CDR1 ENHRY, CDR2 SYGVKD. The CDR3 has 12 residues.

The chain couples TRBV3-1 (or the pseudogene TRBV3-2) to TRBJ1-3, with D maybe TRBD1 (5 bases). The germline CDR1 and CDR2 sequences are LGHDT and YNNKEL (reference sequence). The CDR3 consists of 15 residues. Trimming stripped 8 bases from V and 2 bases from J, with 16 bases between. CDR3 sequence (DNA): TGTGCCAGCGAAAGGAAGGGGCGGCCTGGAAACACCATATATTTT. Amino acid sequence: CASERKGRPGNTIYF.

V and J are TRBV4-1 and TRBJ1-4; 7 nucleotides line up with TRBD1. The CDR3 has 15 amino acids. Trimming took 3 bases from V and 8 from J; bases not matched to a gene: 9. The germline V gene has CDR1 MGHRA and CDR2 YSYEKL. The CDR3 DNA is TGCGCCAGCAGCCACGCACAGGGGTTCGGGGAAAAACTGTTTTTT. Translating gives CASSHAQGFGEKLFF.

This chain joins TRBV29-1 and TRBJ2-5; D is ambiguous. Between the trimmed V and J ends, which lost 5 bases and 13 bases, there was a span of 14 bases. Per the germline V gene, CDR1 is SQVTM and CDR2 is ANQGSEA. The CDR3 runs 10 residues. The CDR3 DNA reads TGCAGCGTTTTCGGAGCGTTACCGTACTTC. This translates into CSVFGALPYF. Supplemented by reference TRBV29-1 and TRBJ2-5, the full variable domain reads SAVISQKPSRDICQRGTSLTIQCQVDSQVTMMFWYRQQPGQSLTLIATANQGSEATYESGFVIDKFPISRPNLTFSTLTVSNMSPEDSSIYLCSVFGALPYFGPGTRLLVL.

The J gene is TRBJ2-7, the V gene TRBV29-1; 9 bases are a match to TRBD1. The CDR3 spans 14 residues. Germline V lookup: CDR1 SQVTM, CDR2 ANQGSEA. V was clipped by 4 bases and J by 4 bases; unmatched bases: 8. CDR3 region: CSVGRDGTGYEQYF. In DNA form, the CDR3 reads TGCAGCGTTGGCCGAGATGGGACAGGGTACGAGCAGTACTTC.

The V and J genes are TRBV5-1 and TRBJ1-2; 10 bases are shared with TRBD1. With 3 bases clipped from V and 3 bases from J, the junction kept 8 bases outside the gene matches. Germline CDR1 is SGHRS and CDR2 is YFSETQ. The CDR3 has 16 amino acids. The CDR3 DNA follows: TGCGCCAGCAGCTGGGACAGGGGAGCGCAACACTATGGCTACACCTTC. Encoded protein: CASSWDRGAQHYGYTF.

Written as DNA, the CDR3 is TGCAGCGCCCGGGACAGGGAGACCTACGAGCAGTACTTC. Its translation is CSARDRETYEQYF. The J gene is TRBJ2-7, the V gene TRBV29-1; 9 bases are shared with TRBD1. CDR3 length: 13 amino acids. J lost 2 bases, V lost 7 bases, and 6 bases had no gene match. Germline V gene data show CDR1 as SQVTM and CDR2 as ANQGSEA.

The chain uses TRBV9 and TRBJ2-1; TRBD1 agrees at 11 bases. CDR3 size: 17 residues. With V trimmed by 0 bases and J by 8 bases, 10 bases remained unmatched. Per the germline V gene, CDR1 is SGDLS and CDR2 is YYNGEE. DNA for the CDR3: TGTGCCAGCAGCGTAGCCTGGACAGGGGGCCCTAGGGATGAGCAGTTCTTC. Its protein is CASSVAWTGGPRDEQFF.

The V call is TRBV4-2, the J call TRBJ1-5; D unclear. The V gene's germline CDR1 is LGHNA and CDR2 YNFKEQ. The CDR3 runs 16 residues. The germline V and J ends were trimmed by 0 bases and 0 bases, with 9 bases remaining between them. The CDR3 nucleotides are TGTGCCAGCAGCCAAGATCCCAGTTATAGCAATCAGCCCCAGCATTTT. Translated, it gives CASSQDPSYSNQPQHF.

This clone was counted a few times. The chain couples TRBV2 to TRBJ1-2; 7 bases are a match to TRBD1. The V gene's germline CDR1 is SNHLY and CDR2 FYNNEI. This CDR3 is 14 amino acids long. V trimming: 8 bases; J trimming: 2 bases; junction bases outside the gene matches: 8. CDR3 in amino acids: CASGPKGQNYGYTF. The CDR3 coding sequence is TGTGCCAGCGGACCGAAGGGACAGAACTATGGCTACACCTTC.

The chain employs TRBV7-2 and TRBJ2-7; 9 nucleotides agree with TRBD2. CDR1 is SGHTA, CDR2 FQGNSA, per germline. The CDR3 loop spans 15 amino acids. The J segment lost 3 bases and the V segment lost 1 base, leaving 4 bases of the junction unmatched. Here the CDR3 reads CASSLVGGRDYEQYF. The CDR3 nucleotides read TGTGCCAGCAGCTTAGTGGGCGGGAGGGACTACGAGCAGTACTTC.

The chain joins TRBV6-5 to TRBJ1-1, with 8 nucleotides matching TRBD1. CDR3 length equals 15 residues. V shed 2 bases, J shed 1 base, and the junction held 3 bases outside the gene matches. Germline loops: CDR1 MNHEY, CDR2 SVGAGI. CDR3 in amino acids: CASSYRQGRNTEAFF. CDR3 DNA sequence: TGTGCCAGCAGTTACCGACAGGGGCGGAACACTGAAGCTTTCTTT.

The V and J genes are TRBV3-1 (or the pseudogene TRBV3-2) and TRBJ2-2; the match to TRBD2 covers 16 bases. Germline V gene lookup returns CDR1 LGHDT and CDR2 YNNKEL (reference sequence). The CDR3 covers 19 residues. Trimming took 4 bases from V and 4 from J; bases not matched to a gene: 9. This CDR3 reads CASSPGTSGGAGCTGELFF. DNA for the CDR3: TGTGCCAGCAGCCCTGGGACTAGCGGGGGGGCTGGGTGCACCGGGGAGCTGTTTTTT.

The chain links TRBV18 to TRBJ1-2, with TRBD1 matching over 8 bases. V gave up 2 bases and J gave up 8 bases; unmatched junction bases: 7. The length of the CDR3 is 14 residues. CDR1 and CDR2 (germline): KGHSH, LQKENI. CDR3 in DNA: TGTGCCAGCTCACCAGCAATGACAGGGGACGGCTACACCTTC. Translated: CASSPAMTGDGYTF.